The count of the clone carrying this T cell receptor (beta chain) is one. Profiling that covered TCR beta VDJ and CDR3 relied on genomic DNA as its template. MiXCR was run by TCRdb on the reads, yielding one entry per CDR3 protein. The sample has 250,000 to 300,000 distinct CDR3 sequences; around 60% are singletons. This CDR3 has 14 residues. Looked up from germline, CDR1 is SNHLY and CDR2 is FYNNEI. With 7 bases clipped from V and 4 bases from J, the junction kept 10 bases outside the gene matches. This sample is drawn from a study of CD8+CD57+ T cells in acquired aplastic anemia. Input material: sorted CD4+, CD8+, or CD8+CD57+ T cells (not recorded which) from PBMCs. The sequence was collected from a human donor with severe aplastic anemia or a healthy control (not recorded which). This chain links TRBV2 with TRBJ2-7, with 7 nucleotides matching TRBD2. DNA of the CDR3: TGTGCCAGCAACTCCGGACTAGAGGGATACGAGCAGTACTTC. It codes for CASNSGLEGYEQYF.